What follows are 20 T cell receptor beta chains derived from one specimen sequenced in a study of cytomegalovirus exposure and HLA in healthy donors. It was with 60 Vbeta and 13 Jbeta primers that the PCR ran. Measured with immunoSEQ multiplex PCR; TCRdb has only the in-frame clones, and not every one. The sample has approximately 210,000 clones, more than 75% seen once. The sample taken for sequencing was PBMCs. These receptors all come from a man aged 30 to 45 in good health and CMV-seronegative.

This chain uses TRBV10-3 with TRBJ2-1; 9 bases are a match to TRBD2. The CDR3 has 15 amino acids. V lost 5 bases and J lost 5; bases outside the gene matches: 7. Per germline, CDR1 ENHRY and CDR2 SYGVKD. The CDR3 loop reads CAISSGTSSNNEQFF. The CDR3 DNA reads as TGTGCCATCAGTTCCGGGACTAGCAGCAACAATGAGCAGTTCTTC.

The genes are TRBV4-1 and TRBJ2-2; D may be TRBD2 (5 bases). Per the germline V gene, CDR1 is MGHRA and CDR2 is YSYEKL. V dropped 0 bases and J dropped 5 bases, with 7 bases sitting between them. CDR3 length: 14 amino acids. CDR3 amino acids: CASSQERETGELFF. For the CDR3, the DNA is TGCGCCAGCAGCCAAGAACGGGAAACCGGGGAGCTGTTTTTT.

This clone came up once. The chain couples TRBV7-9 to TRBJ1-3; no reliable D call. Looked up from germline, CDR1 is SEHNR and CDR2 is FQNEAQ (reference sequence). V lost 3 bases to trimming and J lost 0 bases, with 6 bases between them. The CDR3 is made up of 14 amino acids. The CDR3 DNA sequence: TGTGCCAGCAGCTTGGGCCGCTCTGGAAACACCATATATTTT. This codes for CASSLGRSGNTIYF.

This clone was recorded only once. The chain has TRBV5-1 and TRBJ2-5; 15 bases agree with TRBD2. Per germline, CDR1 SGHRS and CDR2 YFSETQ. CDR3 size: 16 residues. Unmatched junction bases numbered 5, after V lost 4 bases and J lost 4 bases. CDR3 region: CASSGTSGGRRETQYF. Here the CDR3 DNA reads TGCGCCAGCAGCGGGACTAGCGGGGGGAGACGAGAGACCCAGTACTTC.

The V and J genes are TRBV6-1 and TRBJ2-3; D call uncertain. V gave up 6 bases and J gave up 0 bases, with 7 bases separating them. The CDR3 is made up of 13 amino acids. Germline V gives CDR1 MNHNS, CDR2 SASEGT. CDR3 in amino acids: CASRRSSTDTQYF. CDR3 bases: TGTGCCAGCAGGCGGTCAAGCACAGATACGCAGTATTTT.

This chain connects TRBV2 to TRBJ1-1; tentatively, D is TRBD1 (5 bases). The CDR3 is 14 amino acids. V was trimmed by 2 bases and J by 0 bases, leaving 7 bases between them. Germline values: CDR1 SNHLY, CDR2 FYNNEI. The CDR3 region is CASSERGLNTEAFF. The DNA of the CDR3 is TGTGCCAGCAGTGAAAGGGGCTTGAACACTGAAGCTTTCTTT.

The rearrangement joins TRBV30 to TRBJ1-2, with D tentatively TRBD1 (5 bases). Germline lookup yields CDR1 GTSNPN and CDR2 SVGIG (reference sequence). The CDR3 is made up of 11 amino acids. Deletions cut 7 bases from V and 8 bases from J, with 14 bases between. The CDR3 loop is CASRNRGGYTF. The CDR3 DNA reads as TGTGCCTCCAGAAACCGGGGGGGCTACACCTTC.

The chain employs TRBV27 and TRBJ1-2, with D maybe TRBD1 (5 bases). This CDR3 spans 11 amino acids. V lost 2 bases, J lost 13 bases, and 11 bases lay in between. Germline values: CDR1 MNHEY, CDR2 SMNVEV (reference sequence). The DNA for the CDR3 is TGTGCCAGCAGTTTAACCCCAGGGTTCACCTTC. It yields the protein CASSLTPGFTF.

The chain joins TRBV7-6 to TRBJ2-2; D is perhaps TRBD2 (5 bases). The CDR3 covers 17 residues. Deletions cut 3 bases from V and 10 bases from J, with 24 bases between. Per the germline V gene, CDR1 is SGHVS and CDR2 is FNYEAQ. The CDR3 DNA sequence: TGTGCCAGCAGCTTCAGAGGCGGAGCGGACCTGAATGAGGAGCTGTTTTTT. Amino acid sequence: CASSFRGGADLNEELFF.

The CDR3 loop is CASSINGGGNTEAFF. The CDR3 region has the DNA TGTGCCAGTAGTATAAATGGCGGGGGGAACACTGAAGCTTTCTTT. This chain uses TRBV19 with TRBJ1-1, with D possibly matching TRBD1 (5 bases). Trimming took off 2 bases at V and 1 base at J, with 11 bases between the two ends. Germline V gene data show CDR1 as LNHDA and CDR2 as SQIVND (reference sequence). The CDR3 is made up of 15 amino acids.

This clone occurred once. The chain couples TRBV7-9 to TRBJ2-1, with 8 bases matching TRBD2. Trimming cost V 2 bases and J 0 bases; bases outside gene matches: 6. Germline V CDR1 and CDR2: SEHNR, FQNEAQ (reference sequence). The CDR3 contains 17 residues. CDR3 sequence (DNA): TGTGCCAGCAGCTTAACTAGCGGATCGAGCTCCTACAATGAGCAGTTCTTC. Translation gives CASSLTSGSSSYNEQFF.

This chain links TRBV5-4 with TRBJ1-3, with 7 bases that match TRBD1. CDR3 length: 16 amino acids. The ends lost 3 bases at V and 0 bases at J; junction bases unmatched: 6. Germline CDR1 is SGHNT and CDR2 is YYREEE (reference sequence). The CDR3 region is CASSWAGQSSGNTIYF. Here the CDR3 DNA reads TGTGCCAGCAGCTGGGCGGGACAGAGCTCTGGAAACACCATATATTTT. The full variable domain, with the rest looked up from reference TRBV5-4 and TRBJ1-3, is ETGVTQSPTHLIKTRGQQVTLRCSSQSGHNTVSWYQQALGQGPQFIFQYYREEENGRGNFPPRFSGLQFPNYSSELNVNALELDDSALYLCASSWAGQSSGNTIYFGEGSWLTVV.

This clone was observed a single time. The rearrangement joins TRBV19 to TRBJ2-3; D gene ambiguous. Germline V gives CDR1 LNHDA, CDR2 SQIVND (reference sequence). The CDR3 is 14 residues long. Trimming removed 8 bases at V and 0 bases at J, with 12 bases between. The CDR3 nucleotides are TGTGCCAGTTCCCCCCGGTCTAGCACAGATACGCAGTATTTT. Protein product: CASSPRSSTDTQYF. The full variable domain, rest sourced from reference TRBV19 and TRBJ2-3, is DGGITQSPKYLFRKEGQNVTLSCEQNLNHDAMYWYRQDPGQGLRLIYYSQIVNDFQKGDIAEGYSVSREKKESFPLTVTSAQKNPTAFYLCASSPRSSTDTQYFGPGTRLTVL.

The chain recombines TRBV28 with TRBJ2-1; tentatively, D is TRBD2 (6 bases). CDR1 is MDHEN and CDR2 is SYDVKM in the germline V gene. There are 17 residues in the CDR3. Trimming cost V 1 base and J 7 bases, with 20 bases left between them. CDR3 nucleotide sequence: TGTGCCAGCAGTTTATTTGGGTTCGAGGGCGGGAAGAATGAGCAGTTCTTC. Amino acids: CASSLFGFEGGKNEQFF.

The chain employs TRBV19 and TRBJ2-5; 7 bases line up with TRBD1. The germline CDR1 and CDR2 sequences are LNHDA and SQIVND (reference sequence). This CDR3 comprises 15 residues. The V segment lost 6 bases and the J segment 3 bases; nucleotides outside the gene matches: 10. The CDR3 loop is CASRFARTGEETQYF. CDR3 bases: TGTGCCAGTAGATTCGCAAGGACAGGAGAAGAGACCCAGTACTTC.

The chain combines TRBV4-1 with TRBJ2-3; 8 bases are shared with TRBD1. J lost 3 bases, V lost 4 bases, and 6 bases had no gene match. The CDR3 is made up of 15 amino acids. The germline V gene has CDR1 MGHRA and CDR2 YSYEKL. Written as DNA, the CDR3 is TGCGCCAGCAGCCCCCAGACAGGGGTGACAGATACGCAGTATTTT. Protein: CASSPQTGVTDTQYF.

The chain recombines TRBV2 with TRBJ2-2; TRBD2 matches at 10 bases. The V gene's germline CDR1 is SNHLY and CDR2 FYNNEI. With V trimmed by 5 bases and J by 5 bases, 8 bases remained unmatched. CDR3 length equals 16 residues. Here the CDR3 DNA reads TGTGCCAGCAGTCGCCCGGGACTAGCGACGACCGGGGAGCTGTTTTTT. It translates to CASSRPGLATTGELFF.

The gene calls are TRBV25-1 and TRBJ1-1, with a weak D call TRBD1 (5 bases). The V end lost 5 bases, the J end lost 5 bases, and 15 bases lay between the germline ends. The germline V gene encodes CDR1 MGHDK and CDR2 SYGVNS. This CDR3 has 14 residues. The CDR3 reads CASSTSGMWTEAFF. In DNA, the CDR3 is TGTGCCAGCAGTACGTCAGGGATGTGGACTGAAGCTTTCTTT.

The chain combines TRBV7-6 with TRBJ2-5; D remains unclear. Germline V gene data show CDR1 as SGHVS and CDR2 as FNYEAQ. The CDR3 is 16 amino acids. The V end was cut by 6 bases, the J end by 0 bases, with 17 bases between. CDR3: CASSKQTVRYQETQYF. The CDR3 region has the DNA TGTGCCAGCAGTAAACAGACCGTTCGGTACCAAGAGACCCAGTACTTC. The full variable domain, completed using reference TRBV7-6 and TRBJ2-5, is GAGVSQSPRYKVTKRGQDVALRCDPISGHVSLYWYRQALGQGPEFLTYFNYEAQQDKSGLPNDRFSAERPEGSISTLTIQRTEQRDSAMYRCASSKQTVRYQETQYFGPGTRLLVL.

The rearrangement links TRBV18 to TRBJ1-3; D remains ambiguous. Germline CDR1 is KGHSH and CDR2 is LQKENI. V lost 0 bases and J 4 bases, leaving 10 bases between the germline ends. The CDR3 sequence is 15 residues long. CDR3 coding DNA: TGTGCCAGCTCACCACCATCTTTCGGGGGAAACACCATATATTTT. Amino acid sequence: CASSPPSFGGNTIYF.